These 20 T cell receptor beta chains originate from one sample sequenced in a study of T cells in women clearing cervical HPV infection. The repertoire was sequenced with immunoSEQ multiplex PCR; TCRdb's copy has only in-frame clones and lacks some. This sample's clone table lists 31,000 or so clones. Material for sequencing was blood buffy coat. These receptors were obtained from a woman between 18 and 70 years old with a cervical HPV16 infection that either progressed to CIN3+ or cleared (not recorded which).

Note on this clone: The read stops 3 residues short of the end of the CDR3; the missing end is completed from the germline J gene. This chain uses TRBV6-1 with TRBJ1-2; the match to TRBD1 covers 7 bases. The CDR3 covers 14 residues. Germline V lookup: CDR1 MNHNS, CDR2 SASEGT. The CDR3 here is CASSEARGGRGYTF. The covered CDR3 bases are TGTGCCAGCAGTGAAGCGCGAGGGGGCCGAGGC.

On this clone: The missing CDR3 end, 3 residues past where the read stops, is filled in from the germline J gene. The V call is TRBV7-2, the J call TRBJ2-5, with TRBD2 matching 12 bases. This CDR3 has 15 amino acids. After removal of 5 bases from V and 5 bases from J, the junction contained 6 bases not matched to a gene. Germline loops: CDR1 SGHTA, CDR2 FQGNSA. The sequenced part of the CDR3 DNA is TGTGCCAGCAGCATCGGACTAGCGGGAATGGAGACC. Encoded protein: CASSIGLAGMET. The full CDR3 sequence reads CASSIGLAGMETQYF.

Note on this clone: The read stops 3 residues short of the end of the CDR3; the missing end is completed from the germline J gene. The V gene is TRBV2, the J gene TRBJ2-5; TRBD1 matches at 9 bases. CDR1 is SNHLY, CDR2 FYNNEI, per germline. This CDR3 contains 16 residues. The CDR3 bases that were read are TGTGCCAGCAGTACCGGGACAGGGATTGGGGCAGATACC. It encodes CASSTGTGIGADT. The whole CDR3 protein reads CASSTGTGIGADTQYF.

Notes on this clone: The CDR3 end lies 3 residues beyond the end of the read and is filled in from the germline J gene. J is TRBJ2-3 and V is TRBV20-1, with TRBD2 identical over 12 bases. Trimming at V came to 6 bases and at J to 5 bases, leaving 6 bases not matched to a gene. Germline CDR1 reads DFQATT; CDR2 reads SNEGSKA (reference sequence). The CDR3 is made up of 14 amino acids. The chain's CDR3 is CSAILAGGGDTQYF. Incomplete CDR3 DNA: TGCAGTGCCATACTAGCGGGAGGAGGAGATACG.

Worth noting for this clone: The read stops 3 residues short of the end of the CDR3; the missing end is completed from the germline J gene. The chain recombines TRBV11-3 with TRBJ1-1; 7 bases match TRBD1. Germline CDR1 is SGHNT and CDR2 is YENEEA. The trim removed 1 base at V and 1 base at J, leaving 3 bases unmatched. The CDR3 contains 15 residues. The CDR3 loop is CASSLGQGTNTEAFF. Incomplete CDR3 DNA: TGTGCCAGCAGCTTAGGACAGGGAACGAACACTGAA. Full variable domain (outside the CDR3, taken from reference TRBV11-3 and TRBJ1-1): EAGVVQSPRYKIIEKKQPVAFWCNPISGHNTLYWYLQNLGQGPELLIRYENEEAVDDSQLPKDRFSAERLKGVDSTLKIQPAELGDSAVYLCASSLGQGTNTEAFFGQGTRLTVV.

As regards this clone: Read coverage stops 3 residues before the CDR3 terminus; the germline J gene supplies the remainder. The chain recombines TRBV20-1 with TRBJ2-5; 11 bases line up with TRBD2. Germline V gives CDR1 DFQATT, CDR2 SNEGSKA (reference sequence). This CDR3 is built from 15 residues. V gave up 2 bases and J gave up 0 bases; unmatched junction bases: 2. The CDR3 loop is CSARPLAGDQETQYF. The DNA read from the CDR3 is TGCAGTGCTAGACCACTAGCGGGAGACCAAGAGACC.

As regards this clone: The read ends 3 residues before the CDR3 terminus; that terminus is restored from the germline J gene. The chain employs TRBV19 and TRBJ1-1; D gene uncertain. Trimming shortened V by 4 bases and J by 2 bases, and 11 bases separated the two germline ends. This CDR3 is built from 14 residues. Germline V gene sequence: CDR1 LNHDA, CDR2 SQIVND (reference sequence). The sequenced CDR3 bases are TGTGCCAGTAGTAAGTTGACTGTTAACACTGAA. Translating it yields CASSKLTVNTE. The full CDR3 reads CASSKLTVNTEAFF.

Concerning this clone itself: The missing CDR3 end, 3 residues past where the read stops, is filled in from the germline J gene. The rearrangement joins TRBV19 to TRBJ2-3, with 7 bases that match TRBD1. This CDR3 is built from 17 residues. Germline CDR1 is LNHDA and CDR2 is SQIVND (reference sequence). The sequenced part of the CDR3 DNA is TGTGCCAGTAGTATTAACCCGAACAGGGGCCAAGGGCAGCCG. This translates into CASSINPNRGQGQP. The full CDR3 reads CASSINPNRGQGQPQYF.

On this clone: The CDR3 end lies 3 residues beyond the end of the read and is filled in from the germline J gene. This chain links TRBV3-1 (or the pseudogene TRBV3-2) with TRBJ2-1; D perhaps matches TRBD1 (5 bases). This CDR3 has 14 residues. The germline V and J ends were trimmed by 1 base and 9 bases, with 13 bases remaining between them. Germline CDR1 and CDR2: LGHDT and YNNKEL (reference sequence). Here the CDR3 reads CASSQGGWGSEQFF. The CDR3 bases that were read are TGTGCCAGCAGCCAAGGCGGTTGGGGCAGTGAG.

About this clone: The read ends 3 residues shy of where the CDR3 ends; the end is completed using the germline J gene. J is TRBJ1-2 and V is TRBV5-1, with 7 bases aligning to TRBD1. J lost 5 bases, V lost 0 bases, and 4 bases had no gene match. The CDR3 length is 14 residues. In germline, CDR1 is SGHRS, CDR2 YFSETQ. CDR3 sequence reads: CASSLEVTGYGYTF. CDR3 DNA, as far as it was read: TGCGCCAGCAGCTTGGAGGTGACAGGGTATGGC.

Concerning this clone itself: The read ends 3 residues before the CDR3 terminus; that terminus is restored from the germline J gene. The J gene is TRBJ1-2, the V gene TRBV2; D possibly corresponds to TRBD1 (6 bases). Germline lookup yields CDR1 SNHLY and CDR2 FYNNEI. Trimming pared 3 bases from V and 5 bases from J, leaving 19 bases between. There are 16 residues in the CDR3. Incomplete CDR3 DNA: TGTGCCAGCAGTGACCCGGACAGAACCACCCCGTATGGC. Its protein product is CASSDPDRTTPYG. The CDR3 reads in full as CASSDPDRTTPYGYTF.

A remark on this clone: The read ends 3 residues early relative to the CDR3; the germline J gene fills the gap. The J gene is TRBJ1-1, the V gene TRBV20-1, with D perhaps TRBD1 (6 bases). V shed 5 bases and J shed 2 bases, with 9 bases lying between them. The CDR3 loop spans 12 amino acids. In germline, CDR1 is DFQATT, CDR2 SNEGSKA (reference sequence). The CDR3 protein is CSAGRGNTEAFF. CDR3 bases read: TGCAGTGCTGGCAGGGGTAACACTGAA.

A note on this clone: Sequencing ends 3 residues short of the CDR3 end; the germline J gene provides the rest. The chain couples TRBV6-2 or TRBV6-3 to TRBJ2-1; D remains ambiguous. Germline CDR1 is MNHEY and CDR2 is SVGEGT. V was trimmed by 4 bases and J by 8 bases, leaving 12 bases between them. This CDR3 is 13 amino acids long. The covered CDR3 bases are TGTGCCAGCAGTTTAACGGGTTTCGATGAG. The encoded protein is CASSLTGFDE. The entire CDR3 sequence reads CASSLTGFDEQFF.

The CDR3 sequence is CSVVGGTSGRANEQFF. The part of the CDR3 DNA that was read is TGCAGCGTTGTGGGGGGGACTAGCGGGAGGGCCAATGAG. J is TRBJ2-1 and V is TRBV29-1, with TRBD2 matching 16 bases. The read stops 3 residues short of the end of the CDR3; the missing end is completed from the germline J gene. This CDR3 is built from 16 residues. Losses at the gene ends were 4 bases for V and 6 bases for J; bases not matched to a gene: 6. Germline V CDR1 and CDR2: SQVTM, ANQGSEA.

As to this clone: The read is 3 residues too short to cover the CDR3 end, so that end is filled in from the germline J gene. The chain is built from TRBV7-2 and TRBJ1-2; D uncertain. The CDR3 contains 14 residues. Germline V gives CDR1 SGHTA, CDR2 FQGNSA. Partial CDR3 DNA: TGTGCCAGCAGCCCGACTAGCGGGCCCTACGAC. Amino acid sequence: CASSPTSGPYD. The CDR3 in full is CASSPTSGPYDYTF.

Turning to this clone: From the germline J gene comes the end of the CDR3, since the read stops 3 residues before it. The rearrangement uses TRBV19 and TRBJ1-1; 10 bases agree with TRBD1. Germline CDR1 reads LNHDA; CDR2 reads SQIVND (reference sequence). V gave up 5 bases and J gave up 4 bases; unmatched junction bases: 4. CDR3 length: 14 residues. This CDR3 reads CASSSGQGFTEAFF. The sequenced part of the CDR3 DNA is TGTGCCAGTAGTTCGGGACAGGGGTTCACTGAA.

Comment on this clone: The read finishes 3 residues shy of the CDR3 end, and the germline J gene is used to complete it. The J gene is TRBJ1-1, the V gene TRBV20-1, with 7 bases that match TRBD1. In germline, CDR1 is DFQATT, CDR2 SNEGSKA (reference sequence). The length of the CDR3 is 11 residues. CDR3 DNA (partial): TGCAGTGCTGCCGGGACAGAAAAA. It codes for CSAAGTEK. The full-length CDR3 reads as CSAAGTEKAFF.

On this clone itself: The read ends 3 residues shy of where the CDR3 ends; the end is completed using the germline J gene. V usage is TRBV7-2 and J usage is TRBJ1-4; D might be TRBD1 (6 bases). V lost 5 bases and J lost 7, with 17 bases in between. Germline-derived CDR1 and CDR2 are SGHTA and FQGNSA. The CDR3 is 15 residues long. The CDR3 bases that were read are TGTGCCAGCAGCCAGACGGGGGGGCTAAGTGAAAAA. It codes for CASSQTGGLSEK. The whole CDR3 is CASSQTGGLSEKLFF.

On this clone itself: The missing CDR3 end, 3 residues past where the read stops, is filled in from the germline J gene. The rearrangement links TRBV18 to TRBJ2-7, with TRBD2 matching 8 bases. Germline CDR1 reads KGHSH; CDR2 reads LQKENI. CDR3 size: 15 residues. The ends lost 3 bases at V and 3 bases at J; junction bases unmatched: 7. Partial CDR3 DNA: TGTGCCAGCTCACCGCACACGGGGGGGGACTACGAG. It codes for CASSPHTGGDYE. The whole CDR3 reads CASSPHTGGDYEQYF.

Points on this clone: The CDR3 extends 3 residues past the end of the read, so its final part is completed from the germline J gene. The rearrangement uses TRBV13 and TRBJ2-3, with 8 bases identical to TRBD2. Germline lookup yields CDR1 PRHDT and CDR2 FYEKMQ (reference sequence). V shed 1 base, J shed 8 bases, and the junction held 8 bases outside the gene matches. CDR3 length: 15 amino acids. CDR3 region: CASSLDAGGVGTQYF. The DNA read from the CDR3 is TGTGCCAGCAGCTTAGATGCGGGAGGCGTCGGTACG. Full variable domain (outside the CDR3, taken from reference TRBV13 and TRBJ2-3): AAGVIQSPRHLIKEKRETATLKCYPIPRHDTVYWYQQGPGQDPQFLISFYEKMQSDKGSIPDRFSAQQFSDYHSELNMSSLELGDSALYFCASSLDAGGVGTQYFGPGTRLTVL.